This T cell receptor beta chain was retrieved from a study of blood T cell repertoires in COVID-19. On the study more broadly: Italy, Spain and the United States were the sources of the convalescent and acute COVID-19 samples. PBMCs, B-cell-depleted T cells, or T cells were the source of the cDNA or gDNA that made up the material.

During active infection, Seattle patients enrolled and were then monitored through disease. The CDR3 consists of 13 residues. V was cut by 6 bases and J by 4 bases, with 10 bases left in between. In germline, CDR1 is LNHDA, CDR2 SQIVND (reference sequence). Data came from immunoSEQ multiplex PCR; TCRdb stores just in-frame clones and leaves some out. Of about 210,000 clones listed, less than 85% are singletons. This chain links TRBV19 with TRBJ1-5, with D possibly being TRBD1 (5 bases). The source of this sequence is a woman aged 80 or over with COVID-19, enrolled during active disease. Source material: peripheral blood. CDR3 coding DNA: TGTGCCAGTAGACAGGTTGGGAATCAGCCCCAGCATTTT. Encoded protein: CASRQVGNQPQHF. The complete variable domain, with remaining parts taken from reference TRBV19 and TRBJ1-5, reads DGGITQSPKYLFRKEGQNVTLSCEQNLNHDAMYWYRQDPGQGLRLIYYSQIVNDFQKGDIAEGYSVSREKKESFPLTVTSAQKNPTAFYLCASRQVGNQPQHFGDGTRLSIL.